This TCR beta chain was sequenced during a study of identical twins. With respect to this clonotype: What it binds is not known.

V was clipped by 8 bases and J by 7 bases; unmatched bases: 6. This CDR3 has 13 amino acids. Germline CDR1 LNHDA, CDR2 SQIVND (reference sequence). From the 5' RACE reads, TCRdb called clonotypes with MiXCR, one entry per CDR3 protein. The table has fewer than 900,000 distinct CDR3 sequences, about 20% seen once. Notes on the study in general: These conclusions were based on statistical analysis (cross-sectional, not following the same donors).

The data were also submitted as part of a second study, on T cells expressing NK-cell markers. That report notes: Sorted CD3+CD56+NKG2C+, CD3+CD56+NKG2C- and CD3+CD56-NKG2C+ T-cell subsets were beta-chain profiled. The study found dominant NKG2C+ clonotypes at about 1.0-7.5% of CD8+ T cells in about six donors.

This TCR came from a woman aged 18-30 years in good health. The chain carries TRBV19 and TRBJ1-2; TRBD1 matches at 11 bases. Sequenced: PBMCs. CDR3 amino acids: CASGWTGGVGYTF. CDR3 bases: TGTGCCAGTGGATGGACAGGGGGCGTTGGCTACACCTTC. The whole variable domain, filled in from reference TRBV19 and TRBJ1-2, reads DGGITQSPKYLFRKEGQNVTLSCEQNLNHDAMYWYRQDPGQGLRLIYYSQIVNDFQKGDIAEGYSVSREKKESFPLTVTSAQKNPTAFYLCASGWTGGVGYTFGSGTRLTVV.